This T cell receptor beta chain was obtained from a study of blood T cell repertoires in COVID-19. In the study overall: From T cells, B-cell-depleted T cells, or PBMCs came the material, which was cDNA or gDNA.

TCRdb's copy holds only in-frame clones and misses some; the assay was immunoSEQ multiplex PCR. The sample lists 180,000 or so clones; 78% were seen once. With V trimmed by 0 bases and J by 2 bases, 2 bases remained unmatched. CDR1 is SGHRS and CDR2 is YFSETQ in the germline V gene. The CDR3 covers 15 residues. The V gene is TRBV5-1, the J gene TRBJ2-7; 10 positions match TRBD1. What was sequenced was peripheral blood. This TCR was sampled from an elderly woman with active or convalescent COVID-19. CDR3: CASSLEGQGAYEQYF. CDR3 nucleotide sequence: TGCGCCAGCAGCTTGGAAGGACAGGGGGCCTACGAGCAGTACTTC. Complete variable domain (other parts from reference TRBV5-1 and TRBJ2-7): KAGVTQTPRYLIKTRGQQVTLSCSPISGHRSVSWYQQTPGQGLQFLFEYFSETQRNKGNFPGRFSGRQFSNSRSEMNVSTLELGDSALYLCASSLEGQGAYEQYFGPGTRLTVT.